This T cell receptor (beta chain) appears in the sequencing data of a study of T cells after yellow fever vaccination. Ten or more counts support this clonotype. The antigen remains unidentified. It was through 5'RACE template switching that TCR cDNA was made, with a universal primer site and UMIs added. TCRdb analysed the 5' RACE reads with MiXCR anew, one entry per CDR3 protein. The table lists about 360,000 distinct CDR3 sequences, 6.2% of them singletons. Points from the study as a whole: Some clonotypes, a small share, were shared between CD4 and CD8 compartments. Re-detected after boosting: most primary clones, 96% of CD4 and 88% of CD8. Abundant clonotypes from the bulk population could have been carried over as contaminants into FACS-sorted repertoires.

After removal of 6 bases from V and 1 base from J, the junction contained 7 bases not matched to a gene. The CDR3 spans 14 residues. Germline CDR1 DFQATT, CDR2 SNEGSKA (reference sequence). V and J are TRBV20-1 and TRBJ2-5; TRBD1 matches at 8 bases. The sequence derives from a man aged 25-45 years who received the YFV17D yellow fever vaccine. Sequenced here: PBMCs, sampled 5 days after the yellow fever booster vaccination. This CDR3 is CSAPAGTGQETQYF. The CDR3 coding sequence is TGCAGTGCACCAGCCGGGACAGGCCAAGAGACCCAGTACTTC.